This T cell receptor beta chain was sequenced in a study of blood T cell repertoires in COVID-19. Overall study context: Samples of COVID-19 (acute and convalescent) were obtained from the United States, Italy and Spain. Sample material is recorded as cDNA or gDNA derived from T cells, B-cell-depleted T cells, or PBMCs.

The CDR3 runs to 13 residues. Deletions cut 1 base from V and 8 bases from J, with 10 bases between. Per the germline V gene, CDR1 is SGHRS and CDR2 is YFSETQ. Study processing details: Amplifying reference gene primers gave estimates of nucleated cell counts. Sequencing was performed with immunoSEQ multiplex PCR; in TCRdb, only in-frame clones are kept and a portion is missing. Clonal size and the V and J genes are those of that table, whereas D and trimming came from the DNA. This table has about 230,000 clones, roughly 85% appearing once. The source of this sequence is a woman between 65 and 79 years old with active or convalescent COVID-19. Source material: peripheral blood. V and J are TRBV5-1 and TRBJ2-4; D not certain. The CDR3 DNA follows: TGCGCCAGCAGCTTGACGGCGGCGGACATTCAGTACTTC. Translating gives CASSLTAADIQYF.